Each of the 17 T cell receptor beta chains below was sequenced from the same sample in a study of regulatory T cells in long-lasting Graves disease. Time point of the sample: newly diagnosed GD, antithyroid drugs for less than 3 months. Construction of the TCR library relied on RNA isolated from PBMCs. Arm-PCR of CDR3 regions and iRepertoire HTBI primers were used to build TCR beta libraries. TCRdb re-called the multiplex PCR reads with MiXCR, one entry per CDR3 protein. Among approximately 470,000 distinct CDR3 sequences listed, about 16% were seen once. The same sample was also used in a study of T cells in Graves' hyperthyroidism and ophthalmopathy.

The sample here was peripheral blood mononuclear cells (PBMCs), taken at new diagnosis, from a patient treated with antithyroid drugs. These receptors were taken from a man in his forties with Graves disease.

This clonotype has a count of ten or more. The rearrangement uses TRBV30 and TRBJ1-2; 9 nucleotides align to TRBD1. V lost 5 bases to trimming and J lost 5 bases; unmatched junction nucleotides: 15. This CDR3 is built from 16 residues. From germline, CDR1 is GTSNPN and CDR2 SVGIG (reference sequence). The CDR3 sequence: CAWHRDRVALGYGYTF. The DNA for the CDR3 is TGTGCCTGGCACCGGGACAGGGTCGCTCTTGGGTATGGCTACACCTTC.

This clonotype was picked up a small number of times. The chain recombines TRBV13 with TRBJ2-7; 7 bases agree with TRBD1. V gave up 4 bases and J gave up 5 bases; unmatched junction bases: 5. The V gene's germline CDR1 is PRHDT and CDR2 FYEKMQ (reference sequence). CDR3 size: 13 residues. This CDR3 reads CASSYRGHHEQYF. CDR3 nucleotides: TGTGCCAGCAGCTACAGGGGACACCACGAGCAGTACTTC.

The CDR3 loop reads CASRAGNTIYF. The CDR3 DNA reads as TGTGCCAGCCGGGCAGGAAACACCATATATTTT. The V gene is TRBV2, the J gene TRBJ1-3; D is uncertain. The CDR3 is 11 amino acids. V lost 8 bases to trimming and J lost 4 bases, with 6 bases between them. CDR1 is SNHLY, CDR2 FYNNEI, per germline.

This clonotype was observed a few times. The CDR3 DNA follows: TGTGCCAGCAGTGGACGGGCTCGAGGAGAGACCCAGTACTTC. Amino acid sequence: CASSGRARGETQYF. The rearrangement uses TRBV28 and TRBJ2-5; no firm D call. Germline CDR1 reads MDHEN; CDR2 reads SYDVKM. The V end lost 5 bases, the J end lost 4 bases, and 14 bases lay between the germline ends. The CDR3 sequence is 14 residues long.

The V and J genes are TRBV6-2 or TRBV6-3 and TRBJ2-3; D may be TRBD1 (7 bases). The CDR3 consists of 16 residues. The germline V gene has CDR1 MNHEY and CDR2 SVGEGT. Between the trimmed V and J ends, which lost 0 bases and 3 bases, there was a span of 13 bases. CDR3 sequence reads: CASSYSSRGETDTQYF. In DNA, the CDR3 is TGTGCCAGCAGTTACTCATCCAGGGGGGAGACAGATACGCAGTATTTT.

The chain is built from TRBV4-2 and TRBJ1-1, with TRBD1 matching over 7 bases. There are 16 residues in the CDR3. Germline lookup yields CDR1 LGHNA and CDR2 YNFKEQ. The junction had 6 bases not matched to a gene; V was cut back by 1 base and J by 1 base. The CDR3 region is CASSQAGTDKNTEAFF. The CDR3 coding sequence is TGTGCCAGCAGCCAAGCCGGGACAGATAAGAACACTGAAGCTTTCTTT.

This clonotype was detected only a few times. CDR3 in amino acids: CASSNTGGSSTEAFF. The CDR3 DNA reads as TGTGCCAGTAGTAATACAGGTGGATCGAGCACTGAAGCTTTCTTT. J is TRBJ1-1 and V is TRBV19; the D gene is possibly TRBD1 (5 bases). The ends were cut back, 4 bases at V and 4 bases at J, with 16 bases in the middle. In germline, CDR1 is LNHDA, CDR2 SQIVND (reference sequence). The CDR3 is made up of 15 amino acids.

This clonotype was seen many times. The CDR3 reads CASSLIVTSTDTQYF. Here the CDR3 DNA reads TGTGCCAGCAGTTTAATAGTTACTAGCACAGATACGCAGTATTTT. J is TRBJ2-3 and V is TRBV27; no clear D. Trimming took 2 bases from V and 0 from J, leaving 9 bases between them. Germline values: CDR1 MNHEY, CDR2 SMNVEV (reference sequence). This CDR3 is 15 amino acids long.

This clonotype was counted at least ten times. The J gene is TRBJ2-1, the V gene TRBV2; D is unclear. V lost 6 bases to trimming and J lost 8 bases, with 5 bases between them. Germline V CDR1 and CDR2: SNHLY, FYNNEI. This CDR3 region has 10 residues. CDR3 region: CASRGDEQFF. DNA for the CDR3: TGTGCCAGCAGGGGCGATGAGCAGTTCTTC.

At least ten counts were recorded for this clonotype. This rearrangement joins TRBV5-4 to TRBJ2-7; 7 bases agree with TRBD2. Germline loops: CDR1 SGHNT, CDR2 YYREEE (reference sequence). This CDR3 has 15 residues. V trimming: 3 bases; J trimming: 6 bases; junction bases outside the gene matches: 12. For the CDR3, the DNA is TGTGCCAGCAGCTCCAGTGGGGGGGGAAGAAGCGAGCAGTACTTC. It codes for CASSSSGGGRSEQYF.

The chain uses TRBV28 and TRBJ2-6; D may correspond to TRBD1 or TRBD2 (5 bases each). V was pared by 7 bases and J by 2 bases, with 21 bases between. This CDR3 contains 18 residues. Germline CDR1 and CDR2: MDHEN and SYDVKM. Here the CDR3 reads CASNPRRGASPGANVLTF. As DNA, the CDR3 is TGTGCCAGCAACCCCCGACGGGGCGCATCCCCTGGGGCCAACGTCCTGACTTTC.

This clonotype was counted many times. The chain uses TRBV28 and TRBJ2-2; D is perhaps TRBD2 (5 bases). V was shortened by 6 bases and J by 4 bases, with 6 bases between the two germline ends. The CDR3 runs 12 residues. The germline V gene has CDR1 MDHEN and CDR2 SYDVKM. CDR3 residues: CASRRVTGELFF. As DNA, the CDR3 is TGTGCCAGCAGGAGGGTCACCGGGGAGCTGTTTTTT.

This clonotype was counted once. The J gene is TRBJ2-7, the V gene TRBV14; a weak D match, TRBD1 (6 bases). Trimming took 1 base from V and 2 from J, leaving 12 bases between them. Germline V gene sequence: CDR1 SGHDN, CDR2 FVKESK. The CDR3 covers 15 residues. CDR3 sequence reads: CASSQGTALPYEQYF. The DNA for the CDR3 is TGTGCCAGCAGCCAAGGGACAGCCCTTCCCTACGAGCAGTACTTC.

This clonotype was counted only a few times. This chain connects TRBV7-8 to TRBJ2-3, with D possibly TRBD1 on 6 matching bases. Germline CDR1 and CDR2: SGHVS and FQNEAQ. This CDR3 region has 15 residues. Trimming removed 5 bases from V and 0 bases from J, with 12 bases in between. The CDR3 here is CASSPEGGSTDTQYF. The CDR3 DNA reads as TGTGCCAGCAGCCCCGAAGGGGGTAGCACAGATACGCAGTATTTT.

This clonotype was seen many times. The chain has TRBV3-1 and TRBJ2-7, with 7 nucleotides matching TRBD1. Germline-derived CDR1 and CDR2 are LGHDT and YNNKEL (reference sequence). This CDR3 has 16 amino acids. Trimming cost V 2 bases and J 2 bases; bases outside gene matches: 9. CDR3 sequence reads: CASSQPRQGKAYEQYF. DNA for the CDR3: TGTGCCAGCAGCCAACCCCGACAGGGCAAGGCCTACGAGCAGTACTTC.

This clonotype was seen ten or more times. V is TRBV5-1 and J is TRBJ2-7; D possibly uses TRBD1 or TRBD2 (5 bases each). From germline, CDR1 is SGHRS and CDR2 YFSETQ. The CDR3 consists of 18 residues. Trimming shortened V by 0 bases and J by 2 bases, and 21 bases separated the two germline ends. CDR3 residues: CASSLEGTGWSGTYEQYF. CDR3 DNA: TGCGCCAGCAGCTTGGAGGGGACCGGATGGAGTGGGACCTACGAGCAGTACTTC. The complete variable domain, with remaining parts taken from reference TRBV5-1 and TRBJ2-7, reads KAGVTQTPRYLIKTRGQQVTLSCSPISGHRSVSWYQQTPGQGLQFLFEYFSETQRNKGNFPGRFSGRQFSNSRSEMNVSTLELGDSALYLCASSLEGTGWSGTYEQYFGPGTRLTVT.

The chain joins TRBV20-1 to TRBJ2-2; TRBD2 matches at 11 bases. The V gene's germline CDR1 is DFQATT and CDR2 SNEGSKA (reference sequence). The CDR3 has 20 amino acids. Losses at the gene ends were 5 bases for V and 3 bases for J; bases not matched to a gene: 20. The CDR3 sequence: CSARLRRTSGYPIHTGELFF. The CDR3 nucleotides are TGCAGTGCTCGGTTACGAAGGACTAGCGGGTACCCAATTCACACCGGGGAGCTGTTTTTT.